The T cell receptor beta chain described here comes from a study of control samples from healthy donors and cancer patients. V lost 3 bases to trimming and J lost 7 bases; unmatched junction nucleotides: 13. The CDR3 length is 16 residues. Germline CDR1 and CDR2: DFQATT and SNEGSKA (reference sequence). The repertoire was sequenced with immunoSEQ multiplex PCR; TCRdb's copy has only in-frame clones and lacks some. The sample lists about 130,000 clones; 92% were seen once. Material for sequencing was blood. The chain carries TRBV20-1 and TRBJ2-1; 9 bases line up with TRBD2. The TCR originated in a man in his late teens or twenties in good health. The CDR3 region has the DNA TGCAGTGCTAGTTATCCCTGGGCGGGGGGGAGGAATGAGCAGTTCTTC. Protein: CSASYPWAGGRNEQFF.